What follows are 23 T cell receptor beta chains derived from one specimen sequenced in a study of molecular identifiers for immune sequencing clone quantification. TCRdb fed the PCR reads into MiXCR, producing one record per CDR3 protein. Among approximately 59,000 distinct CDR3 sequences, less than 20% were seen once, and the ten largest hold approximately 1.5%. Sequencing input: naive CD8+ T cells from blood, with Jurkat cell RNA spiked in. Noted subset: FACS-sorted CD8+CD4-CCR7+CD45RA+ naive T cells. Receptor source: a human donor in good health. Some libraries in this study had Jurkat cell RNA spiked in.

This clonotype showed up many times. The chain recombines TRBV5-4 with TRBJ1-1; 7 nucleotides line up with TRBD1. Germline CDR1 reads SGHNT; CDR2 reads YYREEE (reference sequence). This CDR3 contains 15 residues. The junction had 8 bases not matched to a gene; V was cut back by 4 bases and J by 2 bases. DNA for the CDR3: TGTGCCAGCAGCAAAGACGGGACAGCTAACACTGAAGCTTTCTTT. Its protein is CASSKDGTANTEAFF.

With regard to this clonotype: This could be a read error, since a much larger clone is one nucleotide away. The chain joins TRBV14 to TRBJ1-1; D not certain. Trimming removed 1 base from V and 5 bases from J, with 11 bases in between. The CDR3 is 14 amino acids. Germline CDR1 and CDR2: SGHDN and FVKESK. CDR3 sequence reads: CASSQGEGQTEAFF. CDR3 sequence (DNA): TGTGCCAGCAGCCAAGGGGAAGGTCAGACTGAAGCTTTCTTT.

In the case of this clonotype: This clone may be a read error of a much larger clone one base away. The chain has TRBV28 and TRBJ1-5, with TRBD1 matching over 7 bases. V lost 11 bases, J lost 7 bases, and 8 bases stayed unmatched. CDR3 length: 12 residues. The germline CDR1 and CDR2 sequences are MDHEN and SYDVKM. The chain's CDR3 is CAGYRGNQPQHF. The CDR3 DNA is TGTGCCGGCTACAGGGGTAACCAGCCCCAGCATTTT.

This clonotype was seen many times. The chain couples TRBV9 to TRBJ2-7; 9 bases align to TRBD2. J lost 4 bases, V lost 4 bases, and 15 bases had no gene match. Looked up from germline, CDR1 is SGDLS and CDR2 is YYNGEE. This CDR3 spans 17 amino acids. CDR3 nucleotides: TGTGCCAGCAGCCCCCGGGGGACTAGCTCCTTTTTGTACGAGCAGTACTTC. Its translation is CASSPRGTSSFLYEQYF.

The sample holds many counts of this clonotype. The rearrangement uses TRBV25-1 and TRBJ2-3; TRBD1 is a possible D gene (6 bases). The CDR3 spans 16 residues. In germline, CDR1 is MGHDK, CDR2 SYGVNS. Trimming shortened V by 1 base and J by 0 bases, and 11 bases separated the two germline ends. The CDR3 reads CASSEWTAMSTDTQYF. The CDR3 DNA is TGTGCCAGCAGTGAATGGACAGCCATGAGCACAGATACGCAGTATTTT.

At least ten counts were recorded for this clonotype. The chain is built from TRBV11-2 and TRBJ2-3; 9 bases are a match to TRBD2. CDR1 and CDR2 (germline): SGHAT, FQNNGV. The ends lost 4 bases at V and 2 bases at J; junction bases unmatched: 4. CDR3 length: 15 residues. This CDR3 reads CASSSGLATTDTQYF. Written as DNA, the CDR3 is TGTGCCAGCAGCTCCGGACTAGCGACCACAGATACGCAGTATTTT. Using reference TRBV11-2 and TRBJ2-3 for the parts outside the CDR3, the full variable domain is EAGVAQSPRYKIIEKRQSVAFWCNPISGHATLYWYQQILGQGPKLLIQFQNNGVVDDSQLPKDRFSAERLKGVDSTLKIQPAKLEDSAVYLCASSSGLATTDTQYFGPGTRLTVL.

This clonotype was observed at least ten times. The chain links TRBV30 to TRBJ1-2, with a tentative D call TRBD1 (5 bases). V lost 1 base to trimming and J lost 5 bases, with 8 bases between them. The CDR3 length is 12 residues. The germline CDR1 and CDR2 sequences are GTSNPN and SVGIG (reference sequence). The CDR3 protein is CAWSAGGYGYTF. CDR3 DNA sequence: TGTGCCTGGAGTGCCGGGGGGTATGGCTACACCTTC.

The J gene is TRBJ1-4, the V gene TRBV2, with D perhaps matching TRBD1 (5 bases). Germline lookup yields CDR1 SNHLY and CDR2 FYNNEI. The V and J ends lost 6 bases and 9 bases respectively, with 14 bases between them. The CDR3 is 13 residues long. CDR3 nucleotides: TGTGCCAGCAGAGGACATACTTCTAAAAAACTGTTTTTT. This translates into CASRGHTSKKLFF.

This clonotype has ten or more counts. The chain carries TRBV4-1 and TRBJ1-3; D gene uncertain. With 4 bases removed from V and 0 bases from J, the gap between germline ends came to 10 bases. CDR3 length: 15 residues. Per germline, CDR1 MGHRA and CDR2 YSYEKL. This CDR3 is CASSPIFDSGNTIYF. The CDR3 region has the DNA TGCGCCAGCAGCCCCATATTCGACTCTGGAAACACCATATATTTT.

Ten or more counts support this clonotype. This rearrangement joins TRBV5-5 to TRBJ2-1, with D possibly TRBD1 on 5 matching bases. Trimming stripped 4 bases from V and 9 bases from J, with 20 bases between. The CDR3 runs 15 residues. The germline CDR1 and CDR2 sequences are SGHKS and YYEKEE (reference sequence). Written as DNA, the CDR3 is TGTGCCAGCAGCGGTACCGCTCTAGGGGAATTTGAGCAGTTCTTC. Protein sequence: CASSGTALGEFEQFF.

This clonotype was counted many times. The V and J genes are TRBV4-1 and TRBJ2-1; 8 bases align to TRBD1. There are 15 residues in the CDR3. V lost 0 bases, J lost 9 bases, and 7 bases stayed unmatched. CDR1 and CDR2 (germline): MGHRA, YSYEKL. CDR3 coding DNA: TGCGCCAGCAGCCAAGAGACCGGACAGGGAACTGAGCAGTTCTTC. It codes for CASSQETGQGTEQFF.

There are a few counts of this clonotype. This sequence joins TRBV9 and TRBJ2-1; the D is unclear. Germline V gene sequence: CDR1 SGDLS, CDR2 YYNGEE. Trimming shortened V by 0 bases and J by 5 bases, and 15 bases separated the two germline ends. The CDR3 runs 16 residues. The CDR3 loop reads CASSVETGPRNNEQFF. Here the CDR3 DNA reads TGTGCCAGCAGCGTAGAAACCGGGCCTCGAAACAATGAGCAGTTCTTC.

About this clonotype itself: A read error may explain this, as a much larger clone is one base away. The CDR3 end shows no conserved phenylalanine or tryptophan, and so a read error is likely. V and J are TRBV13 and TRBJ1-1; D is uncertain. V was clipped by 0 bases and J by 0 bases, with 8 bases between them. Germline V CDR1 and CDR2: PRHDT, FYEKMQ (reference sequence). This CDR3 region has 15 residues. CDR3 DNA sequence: TGTGCCAGCAGCTTAGGCCCCGAGGTGAACACTGAAGCTTTCCTT. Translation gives CASSLGPEVNTEAFL.

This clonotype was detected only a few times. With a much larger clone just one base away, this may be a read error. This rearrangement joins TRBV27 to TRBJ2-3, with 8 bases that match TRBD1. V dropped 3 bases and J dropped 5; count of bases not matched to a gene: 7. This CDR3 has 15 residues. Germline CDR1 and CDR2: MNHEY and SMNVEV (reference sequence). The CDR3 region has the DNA TGTGCCAGCAGTTTTCAGGGGGCGCCGATAGATACGCAGTATTTT. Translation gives CASSFQGAPIDTQYF.

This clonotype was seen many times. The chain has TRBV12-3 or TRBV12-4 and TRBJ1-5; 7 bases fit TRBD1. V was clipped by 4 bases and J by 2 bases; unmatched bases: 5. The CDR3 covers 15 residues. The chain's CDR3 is CASSSGQRRNQPQHF. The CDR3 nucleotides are TGTGCCAGCAGTTCGGGACAGCGACGCAATCAGCCCCAGCATTTT.

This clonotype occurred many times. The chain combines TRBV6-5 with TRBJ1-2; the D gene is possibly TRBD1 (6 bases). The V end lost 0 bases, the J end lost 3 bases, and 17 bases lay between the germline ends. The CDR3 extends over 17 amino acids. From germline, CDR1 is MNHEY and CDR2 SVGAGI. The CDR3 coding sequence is TGTGCCAGCAGTTACTCGATTGGCGGGGGGCCGGACTATGGCTACACCTTC. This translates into CASSYSIGGGPDYGYTF.

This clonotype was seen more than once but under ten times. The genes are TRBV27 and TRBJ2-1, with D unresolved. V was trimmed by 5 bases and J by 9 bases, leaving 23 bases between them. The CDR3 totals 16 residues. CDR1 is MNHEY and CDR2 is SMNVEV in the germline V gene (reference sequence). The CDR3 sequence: CASSPGPGERYTEQFF. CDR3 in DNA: TGTGCCAGCAGTCCCGGCCCAGGTGAGAGGTATACTGAGCAGTTCTTC.

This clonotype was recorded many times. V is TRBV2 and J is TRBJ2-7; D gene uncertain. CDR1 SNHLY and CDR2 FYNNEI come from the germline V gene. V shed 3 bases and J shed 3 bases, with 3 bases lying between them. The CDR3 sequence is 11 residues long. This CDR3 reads CASSEGYEQYF. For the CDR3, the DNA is TGTGCCAGCAGTGAGGGCTACGAGCAGTACTTC.

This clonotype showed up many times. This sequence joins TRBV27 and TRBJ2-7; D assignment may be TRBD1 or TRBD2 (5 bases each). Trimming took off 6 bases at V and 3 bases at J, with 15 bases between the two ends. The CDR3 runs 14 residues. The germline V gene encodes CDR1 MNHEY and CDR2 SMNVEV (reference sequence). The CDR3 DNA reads TGTGCCAGCAGCACCTCCGGGACCTACTACGAGCAGTACTTC. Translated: CASSTSGTYYEQYF.

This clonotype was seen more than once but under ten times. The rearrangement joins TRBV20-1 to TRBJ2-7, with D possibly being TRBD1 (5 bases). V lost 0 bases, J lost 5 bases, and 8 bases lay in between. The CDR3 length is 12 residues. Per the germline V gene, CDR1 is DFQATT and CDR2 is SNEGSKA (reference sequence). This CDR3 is CSAREGVHEQYF. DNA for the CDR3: TGCAGTGCTAGAGAAGGGGTTCACGAGCAGTACTTC.

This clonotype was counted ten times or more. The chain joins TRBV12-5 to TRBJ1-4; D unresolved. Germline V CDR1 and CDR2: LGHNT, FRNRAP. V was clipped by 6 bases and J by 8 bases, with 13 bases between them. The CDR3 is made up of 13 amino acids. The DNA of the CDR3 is TGTGCTAGTGGCTCATTCTTCCAGGAAAAACTGTTTTTT. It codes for CASGSFFQEKLFF.

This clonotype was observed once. DNA for the CDR3: TGTGCCAGCAGTGAAGGGACAGCCAACACTGAAGCTTTCTTT. It encodes CASSEGTANTEAFF. The chain combines TRBV2 with TRBJ1-1; D might be TRBD1 (6 bases). Germline V CDR1 and CDR2: SNHLY, FYNNEI. The CDR3 is made up of 14 amino acids. Trimming left V 1 base short and J 2 bases short, with 8 bases between.

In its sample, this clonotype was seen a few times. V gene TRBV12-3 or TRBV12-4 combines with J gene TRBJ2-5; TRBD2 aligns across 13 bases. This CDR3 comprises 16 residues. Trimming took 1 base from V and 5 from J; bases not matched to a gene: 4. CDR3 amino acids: CASSLELAGGVETQYF. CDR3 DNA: TGTGCCAGCAGTTTAGAACTAGCGGGAGGGGTTGAGACCCAGTACTTC.